The 8 T cell receptor beta chains below all came from one sample that was sequenced in a study of ipilimumab plus nivolumab after autologous stem cell transplantation. Repertoires were generated with immunoSEQ multiplex PCR, while TCRdb's copy carries only in-frame clones and drops some. The sample lists about 40,000 clones; nearly 95% were seen once. This material consisted of PBMCs, taken in a trial of ipilimumab plus nivolumab as post-transplant consolidation. Source of these receptors: a male donor with multiple myeloma.

The chain joins TRBV13 to TRBJ1-1; D uncertain. V was shortened by 0 bases and J by 8 bases, with 7 bases between the two germline ends. This CDR3 region has 12 residues. Germline V gene sequence: CDR1 PRHDT, CDR2 FYEKMQ (reference sequence). DNA for the CDR3: TGTGCCAGCAGCTTAGGCCGCGTAGAAGCTTTCTTT. It specifies CASSLGRVEAFF.

V gene TRBV28 combines with J gene TRBJ2-3; D not resolved. Germline CDR1 reads MDHEN; CDR2 reads SYDVKM. The CDR3 is made up of 14 amino acids. Between the trimmed V and J ends, which lost 4 bases and 12 bases, there was a span of 20 bases. CDR3 amino acids: CASSSYQTGRDQYF. CDR3 bases: TGTGCCAGCAGTTCCTACCAAACGGGCCGAGACCAGTATTTT.

The J gene is TRBJ1-1, the V gene TRBV29-1; 9 bases match TRBD1. CDR1 is SQVTM and CDR2 is ANQGSEA in the germline V gene. V was pared by 7 bases and J by 4 bases, with 13 bases of the junction left unmatched. The CDR3 consists of 15 residues. CDR3 loop: CSGSLTGGYGTEAFF. CDR3 nucleotide sequence: TGCAGCGGCTCATTGACAGGGGGTTATGGCACTGAAGCTTTCTTT.

J is TRBJ2-3 and V is TRBV2, with 12 nucleotides matching TRBD2. Germline CDR1 is SNHLY and CDR2 is FYNNEI. This CDR3 region has 16 residues. V trimming: 3 bases; J trimming: 4 bases; junction bases outside the gene matches: 5. Here the CDR3 DNA reads TGTGCCAGCAGTGATACTAGCGGGGGGATGGCAGATACGCAGTATTTT. Amino acid sequence: CASSDTSGGMADTQYF.

The chain links TRBV2 to TRBJ1-4; TRBD1 is a possible D gene (5 bases). CDR1 is SNHLY and CDR2 is FYNNEI in the germline V gene. Deletions cut 2 bases from V and 6 bases from J, with 10 bases between. This CDR3 comprises 14 residues. The CDR3 region is CASSERGSDEKLFF. The CDR3 DNA is TGTGCCAGCAGTGAACGGGGGTCCGATGAAAAACTGTTTTTT. Full variable domain (rest looked up from reference TRBV2 and TRBJ1-4): EPEVTQTPSHQVTQMGQEVILRCVPISNHLYFYWYRQILGQKVEFLVSFYNNEISEKSEIFDDQFSVERPDGSNFTLKIRSTKLEDSAMYFCASSERGSDEKLFFGSGTQLSVL.

This clone was detected a few times. CDR3 sequence reads: CASRGQGTEAFF. The DNA of the CDR3 is TGTGCCAGCAGGGGACAGGGGACTGAAGCTTTCTTT. The chain recombines TRBV7-2 with TRBJ1-1; TRBD1 matches at 10 bases. The germline CDR1 and CDR2 sequences are SGHTA and FQGNSA. The CDR3 is made up of 12 amino acids. The V and J ends lost 6 bases and 5 bases, in that order; junction bases with no gene match: 0.

With regard to this clone: Other DNA sequences within the sample encode an identical CDR3. V usage is TRBV11-2 and J usage is TRBJ2-5; D gene uncertain. This CDR3 comprises 16 residues. From germline, CDR1 is SGHAT and CDR2 FQNNGV. Trimming stripped 3 bases from V and 3 bases from J, with 17 bases between. The CDR3, as DNA: TGTGCCAGCAGCTTGGGTCAGGCCGCGACGGAAGAGACCCAGTACTTC. Amino acids: CASSLGQAATEETQYF.

The V gene is TRBV4-2, the J gene TRBJ1-6; 10 positions match TRBD1. The CDR3 runs to 15 residues. The junction had 3 bases not matched to a gene; V was cut back by 4 bases and J by 6 bases. Germline CDR1 reads LGHNA; CDR2 reads YNFKEQ. The CDR3 here is CASSPGQGVNSPLHF. Written as DNA, the CDR3 is TGTGCCAGCAGCCCCGGACAGGGGGTTAATTCACCCCTCCACTTT.